Reported below is one TCR beta chain. This sample stems from a study of T cell responses to AZD1222 COVID-19 vaccine. The V gene lost 3 bases and the J gene lost 7 bases, with 9 bases spanning the gap. Germline V gene data show CDR1 as MNHGY and CDR2 as SVAAGI. The CDR3 runs to 12 residues. The method was immunoSEQ multiplex PCR; TCRdb's version includes in-frame clones alone and lacks a portion of them. This table holds about 140,000 clones, 85% to 95% found once. The sequencing used peripheral blood, collected on day 0 of MenACWY control vaccination. The V call is TRBV6-9, the J call TRBJ1-2; the D is unclear. This clonotype originated in an adult in good health. DNA of the CDR3: TGTGCCAGCAGTTACATGAGGAGTGGCTACACCTTC. This gives the protein CASSYMRSGYTF.